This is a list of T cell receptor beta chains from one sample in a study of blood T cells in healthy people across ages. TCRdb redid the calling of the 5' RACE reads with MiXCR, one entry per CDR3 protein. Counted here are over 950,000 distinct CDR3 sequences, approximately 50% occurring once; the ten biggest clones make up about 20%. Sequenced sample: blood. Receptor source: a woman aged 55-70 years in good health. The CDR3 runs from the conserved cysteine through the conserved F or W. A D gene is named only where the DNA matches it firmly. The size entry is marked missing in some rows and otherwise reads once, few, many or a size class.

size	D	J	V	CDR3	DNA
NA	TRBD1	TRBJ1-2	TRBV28	CASRDRVAGYTF	TGTGCCAGCAGGGACAGGGTGGCTGGCTACACCTTC
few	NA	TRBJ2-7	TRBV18	CASSRSEVPGGSYEQYF	TGTGCCAGCTCACGCTCCGAAGTACCCGGGGGTTCCTACGAGCAGTACTTC
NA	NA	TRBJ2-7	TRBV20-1	CSAEDATQLHEQYF	TGCAGTGCCGAAGATGCTACCCAGCTACACGAGCAGTACTTC
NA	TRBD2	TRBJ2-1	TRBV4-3	CASSQDSTSGSYRFF	TGCGCCAGCAGCCAAGATTCGACTAGCGGGAGTTATCGGTTCTTC
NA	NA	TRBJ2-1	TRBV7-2	CASSLPRSTYNEQFF	TGTGCCAGCAGCTTACCGCGGTCCACCTACAATGAGCAGTTCTTC
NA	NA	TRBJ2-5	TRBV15	CATSRDPGFQETQYF	TGTGCCACCAGCAGAGATCCTGGGTTCCAAGAGACCCAGTACTTC
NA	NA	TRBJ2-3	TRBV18	CASSPLEKRTDTQYF	TGTGCCAGCTCACCATTAGAAAAACGCACAGATACGCAGTATTTT
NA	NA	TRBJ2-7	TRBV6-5	CASSLGRVSTYEQYF	TGTGCCAGCAGCCTAGGACGGGTTTCAACCTACGAGCAGTACTTC
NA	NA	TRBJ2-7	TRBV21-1	CASSQTQREGWEAQYF	TGTGCCAGCAGCCAGACACAGCGGGAGGGCTGGGAGGCCCAGTACTTC
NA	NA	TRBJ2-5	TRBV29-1	CSVGNRQETQYF	TGCAGCGTTGGAAACAGGCAAGAGACCCAGTACTTC
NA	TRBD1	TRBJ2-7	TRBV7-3	CASSLMGTGTYEQYF	TGTGCCAGCAGCTTAATGGGGACAGGGACCTACGAGCAGTACTTC
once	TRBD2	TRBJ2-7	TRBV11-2	CASTLRLAGEYEQYF	TGTGCCAGCACCCTAAGACTAGCGGGAGAGTACGAGCAGTACTTC
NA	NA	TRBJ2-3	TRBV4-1	CASSQDIRATDTQYF	TGCGCCAGCAGCCAAGATATTAGGGCGACAGATACGCAGTATTTT
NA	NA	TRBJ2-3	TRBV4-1	CASSLSPAAQTDTQYF	TGCGCCAGCAGCCTCTCCCCCGCAGCTCAGACAGATACGCAGTATTTT
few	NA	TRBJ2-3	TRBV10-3	CAIPGVADTQYF	TGTGCCATCCCAGGGGTCGCAGATACGCAGTATTTT
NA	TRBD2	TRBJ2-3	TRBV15	CATSRDLGLAADTRYF	TGTGCCACCAGCAGAGATCTGGGACTAGCGGCAGATACGCGGTATTTT
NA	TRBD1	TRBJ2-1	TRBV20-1	CSLQGASPYNEQFF	TGCAGCCTACAGGGGGCAAGTCCCTACAATGAGCAGTTCTTC
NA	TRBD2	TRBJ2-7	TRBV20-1	CSAREPLAGEYEQYF	TGCAGTGCTAGAGAACCCCTAGCGGGAGAGTACGAGCAGTACTTC
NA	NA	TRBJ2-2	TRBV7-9	CASHPPGSQNTGELFF	TGTGCCAGCCACCCTCCGGGATCTCAGAACACCGGGGAGCTGTTTTTT
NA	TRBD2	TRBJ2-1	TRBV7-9	CASSLVLAGEDEQFF	TGTGCCAGCAGCTTAGTGCTAGCGGGGGAGGATGAGCAGTTCTTC
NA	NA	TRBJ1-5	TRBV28	CATSENQPQHF	TGTGCCACCTCGGAAAATCAGCCCCAGCATTTT
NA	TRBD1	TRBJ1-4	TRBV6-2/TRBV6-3	CASKQGAGEKPFF	TGTGCCAGCAAACAGGGGGCCGGGGAAAAACCGTTTTTT
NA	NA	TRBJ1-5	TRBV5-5	CASSFCDPGGCQPQHF	TGTGCCAGCAGCTTTTGTGACCCTGGGGGTTGTCAGCCCCAGCATTTT
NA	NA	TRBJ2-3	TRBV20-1	CSAVQGTDTQYF	TGCAGTGCTGTGCAAGGGACAGATACGCAGTATTTT
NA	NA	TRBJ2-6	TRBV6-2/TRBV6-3	CASSSDSPSGANVLTF	TGTGCCAGCAGTTCGGACAGCCCATCTGGGGCCAACGTCCTGACTTTC
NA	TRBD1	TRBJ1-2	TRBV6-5	CASSIAPGGNGYTF	TGTGCCAGCAGTATTGCCCCAGGGGGCAATGGCTACACCTTC
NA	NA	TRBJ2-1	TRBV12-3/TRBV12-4	CASRRVGRYNEQFF	TGTGCCAGCCGTCGGGTCGGACGTTACAATGAGCAGTTCTTC
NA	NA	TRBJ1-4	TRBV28	CASSQNGEGDEKLFF	TGTGCCAGCAGCCAAAATGGGGAAGGGGATGAAAAACTGTTTTTT
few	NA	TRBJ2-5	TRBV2	CASKRGEQETQYF	TGTGCCAGCAAGAGGGGAGAGCAAGAGACCCAGTACTTC
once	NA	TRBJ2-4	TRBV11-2	CASSLNPREQYF	TGTGCCAGCAGCCTCAACCCCCGGGAGCAGTACTTC
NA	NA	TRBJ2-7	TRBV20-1	CSAADRNPNPDYEQYF	TGCAGTGCTGCCGACCGGAACCCAAACCCAGACTACGAGCAGTACTTC
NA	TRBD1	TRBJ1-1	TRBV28	CASSFEKGAMNTEAFF	TGTGCCAGCAGTTTCGAAAAGGGGGCTATGAACACTGAAGCTTTCTTT
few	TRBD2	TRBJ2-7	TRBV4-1	CASSQGAGGFYEQYF	TGCGCCAGCAGCCAAGGGGCGGGAGGGTTCTACGAGCAGTACTTC
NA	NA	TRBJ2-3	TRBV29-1	CSVEAARTDTQYF	TGCAGCGTTGAGGCGGCCCGCACAGATACGCAGTATTTT
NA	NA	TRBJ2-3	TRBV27	CASSLSGVRGSSTDTQYF	TGTGCCAGCAGTTTATCGGGAGTAAGGGGATCTAGCACAGATACGCAGTATTTT
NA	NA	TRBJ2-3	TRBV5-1	CASSLTVLEWVGTDTQYF	TGCGCCAGCAGCTTGACCGTTCTAGAGTGGGTCGGCACAGATACGCAGTATTTT
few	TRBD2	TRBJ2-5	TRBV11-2	CASSVRLAGVGTQYF	TGTGCCAGCAGCGTCAGACTAGCGGGAGTAGGGACCCAGTACTTC
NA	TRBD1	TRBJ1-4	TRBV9	CASSAPGQEMGTEKLFF	TGTGCCAGCAGCGCTCCGGGACAGGAGATGGGAACTGAAAAACTGTTTTTT
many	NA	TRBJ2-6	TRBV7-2	CASSSGPGANVLTF	TGTGCCAGCAGTTCCGGGCCCGGGGCCAACGTCCTGACTTTC
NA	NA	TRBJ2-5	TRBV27	CASSLVGEQETQYF	TGTGCCAGCAGTTTAGTAGGGGAGCAAGAGACCCAGTACTTC
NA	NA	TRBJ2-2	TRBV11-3	CASSLGEDTGELFF	TGTGCCAGCAGCTTAGGAGAGGACACCGGGGAGCTGTTTTTT
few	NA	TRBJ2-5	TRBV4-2	CASSQPQRAETQYF	TGTGCCAGCAGCCAGCCACAAAGGGCAGAGACCCAGTACTTC
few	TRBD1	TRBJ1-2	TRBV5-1	CASSLAMAGTGNGYTF	TGCGCCAGCAGCTTGGCAATGGCCGGGACAGGGAATGGCTACACCTTC
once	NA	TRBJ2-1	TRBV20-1	CSARVLGLRAYNEQFF	TGCAGTGCTAGGGTTTTAGGACTACGAGCCTACAATGAGCAGTTCTTC
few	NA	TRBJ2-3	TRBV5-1	CASSPDTATQYF	TGCGCCAGCAGCCCCGACACGGCTACGCAGTATTTT
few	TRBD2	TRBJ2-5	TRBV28	CASTVGGLAGETQYF	TGTGCCAGCACCGTAGGAGGACTAGCGGGAGAGACCCAGTACTTC
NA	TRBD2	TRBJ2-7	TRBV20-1	CSATGTSGRYEQYF	TGCAGTGCAACCGGGACTAGCGGGAGGTACGAGCAGTACTTC
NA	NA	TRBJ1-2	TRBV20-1	CSAPARGPYGYTF	TGCAGTGCCCCCGCGAGGGGTCCTTATGGCTACACCTTC
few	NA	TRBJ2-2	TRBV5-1	CASSLYGGGTGELFF	TGCGCCAGCAGCTTGTACGGGGGAGGAACCGGGGAGCTGTTTTTT
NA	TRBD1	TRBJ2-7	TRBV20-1	CSANDQQGATYEQYF	TGCAGTGCTAATGACCAGCAGGGGGCCACCTACGAGCAGTACTTC
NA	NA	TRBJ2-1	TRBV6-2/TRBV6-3	CASSRKGYEQFF	TGTGCCAGCAGCCGGAAGGGCTATGAGCAGTTCTTC
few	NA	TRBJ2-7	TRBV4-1	CASSQQAGKRSYEQYF	TGCGCCAGCAGCCAGCAGGCGGGGAAGAGGTCCTACGAGCAGTACTTC